These 19 T cell receptor beta chains were sequenced from one sample in a study of blood T cell repertoires in COVID-19 (dated by TCRdb to 2020 to 2022). The library was generated by the immunoSEQ multiplex PCR assay. Imported from immuneACCESS, the table was reduced by TCRdb to in-frame sequences with V and J called. These copies leave out some clones; in studies compared against another copy, an unresolved V gene accounts for under half, and the cause of the remainder is not known. Present in this sample are fewer than 250,000 clones, roughly 90% of which were seen just once. The ten most abundant clones make up around 8.9% of the sample. The material sequenced was PBMCs or T cells enriched from blood (not recorded which). Receptors originate from a woman under 30 who had recovered from COVID-19.

This clone is medium-sized by share. The V and J genes are TRBV28 and TRBJ1-2, with D hard to call. Germline V gene sequence: CDR1 MDHEN, CDR2 SYDVKM. The length of the CDR3 is 13 residues. Trimming took 4 bases from V and 7 from J, leaving 13 bases between them. CDR3 loop: CASSSSVRSGYTF. CDR3 DNA sequence: TGTGCCAGCAGTTCCTCTGTTAGGAGTGGCTACACCTTC.

The chain has TRBV28 and TRBJ1-1, with 7 bases fitting TRBD1. The junction had 16 bases not matched to a gene; V was cut back by 7 bases and J by 11 bases. Germline V lookup: CDR1 MDHEN, CDR2 SYDVKM. CDR3 length: 14 residues. Written as DNA, the CDR3 is TGTGCCAGCACTCTCCTTCAGGGGGAGGATAAGGCTTTCTTT. Protein: CASTLLQGEDKAFF.

The chain recombines TRBV9 with TRBJ1-2; 9 nucleotides align to TRBD1. The CDR3 has 17 residues. V gave up 3 bases and J gave up 0 bases; unmatched junction bases: 9. Germline V lookup: CDR1 SGDLS, CDR2 YYNGEE. CDR3 nucleotide sequence: TGTGCCAGCAGCGACAGGGGCCGGGACAGGGCTAACTATGGCTACACCTTC. It translates to CASSDRGRDRANYGYTF.

CDR3 DNA sequence: TGCGCCAGCAGCCAAGGCAGGGGCAGGGGGTCCCCTGAGCAGTTCTTC. Translation gives CASSQGRGRGSPEQFF. The chain combines TRBV4-1 with TRBJ2-1; TRBD1 agrees at 7 bases. Germline-derived CDR1 and CDR2 are MGHRA and YSYEKL. V was pared by 1 base and J by 9 bases, with 12 bases of the junction left unmatched. This CDR3 has 16 amino acids.

This clone was observed once. This sequence joins TRBV2 and TRBJ2-7; D is possibly TRBD2 (6 bases). This CDR3 is built from 11 residues. Germline assignment: CDR1 SNHLY and CDR2 FYNNEI. The ends were cut back, 9 bases at V and 3 bases at J, with 9 bases in the middle. Here the CDR3 reads CASRTNYEQYF. The CDR3, as DNA: TGTGCCAGTAGGACTAACTACGAGCAGTACTTC.

V usage is TRBV6-1 and J usage is TRBJ1-6, with D unclear. From germline, CDR1 is MNHNS and CDR2 SASEGT. V was trimmed by 3 bases and J by 10 bases, leaving 13 bases between them. The CDR3 is 14 residues long. CDR3 sequence: CASSDISGGSPLHF. CDR3 sequence (DNA): TGTGCCAGCAGTGATATTTCGGGTGGATCACCCCTCCACTTT.

This chain links TRBV27 with TRBJ1-6; 7 bases map to TRBD1. Trimming took 10 bases from V and 6 from J; bases not matched to a gene: 9. The length of the CDR3 is 14 residues. Germline CDR1 reads MNHEY; CDR2 reads SMNVEV (reference sequence). Written as DNA, the CDR3 is TGTGCCACCTCGGACAGGACTACTAATTCACCCCTCCACTTT. Translating it yields CATSDRTTNSPLHF.

The chain links TRBV5-1 to TRBJ1-5, with D maybe TRBD1 (6 bases). The CDR3 contains 15 residues. Germline CDR1 is SGHRS and CDR2 is YFSETQ. The V end was cut by 5 bases, the J end by 3 bases, with 15 bases between. The CDR3: CASRQGSSVNQPQHF. The CDR3 DNA sequence: TGCGCCAGCAGACAGGGCTCAAGCGTCAATCAGCCCCAGCATTTT.

The chain is built from TRBV9 and TRBJ2-7, with 8 positions matching TRBD2. The CDR3 has 15 amino acids. Germline V gene lookup returns CDR1 SGDLS and CDR2 YYNGEE. V lost 0 bases to trimming and J lost 2 bases; unmatched junction nucleotides: 4. DNA for the CDR3: TGTGCCAGCAGCGTAGAGGTTAGCGGGGCCTACGAGCAGTACTTC. Residues: CASSVEVSGAYEQYF.

The chain employs TRBV27 and TRBJ2-4, with 7 bases aligning to TRBD1. Trimming at V came to 5 bases and at J to 7 bases, leaving 5 bases not matched to a gene. This CDR3 contains 13 residues. In germline, CDR1 is MNHEY, CDR2 SMNVEV (reference sequence). CDR3 nucleotides: TGTGCCAGCAGTCAAGGGGGCGTGAACATTCAGTACTTC. This sequence encodes CASSQGGVNIQYF.

The chain links TRBV29-1 to TRBJ1-1, with a possible D match to TRBD1 (5 bases). CDR1 and CDR2 from the germline V gene are SQVTM and ANQGSEA. The CDR3 extends over 16 amino acids. With 4 bases removed from V and 5 bases from J, the gap between germline ends came to 23 bases. The CDR3 DNA sequence: TGCAGCGTTGTAAAAATGAGGTGGCAGGGTACAACTGAAGCTTTCTTT. As protein: CSVVKMRWQGTTEAFF.

The chain employs TRBV7-9 and TRBJ2-3; possible D gene TRBD1, 6 bases. Between the trimmed V and J ends, which lost 7 bases and 2 bases, there was a span of 10 bases. The germline CDR1 and CDR2 sequences are SEHNR and FQNEAQ (reference sequence). The CDR3 loop spans 13 amino acids. The CDR3 nucleotides are TGTGCCAGCAAGGTGGGGGCCACAGATACGCAGTATTTT. It is translated as CASKVGATDTQYF.

V is TRBV6-5 and J is TRBJ2-5; TRBD2 matches at 10 bases. From germline, CDR1 is MNHEY and CDR2 SVGAGI. J lost 5 bases, V lost 7 bases, and 7 bases had no gene match. This CDR3 has 14 residues. The CDR3 here is CASKLMTSGETQYF. The CDR3 DNA reads TGTGCCAGCAAACTGATGACTAGCGGGGAGACCCAGTACTTC.

The CDR3 sequence is CASSRRQASYGYTF. The CDR3 DNA reads TGTGCCAGCAGCCGAAGACAGGCCAGCTATGGCTACACCTTC. This chain joins TRBV3-1 (or the pseudogene TRBV3-2) and TRBJ1-2, with a tentative D call TRBD1 (6 bases). The germline V gene encodes CDR1 LGHDT and CDR2 YNNKEL (reference sequence). The CDR3 is 14 amino acids. V shed 4 bases and J shed 4 bases, with 13 bases lying between them.

The chain uses TRBV19 and TRBJ2-5; the D is unclear. The CDR3 loop spans 13 amino acids. Trimming removed 3 bases at V and 4 bases at J, with 9 bases between. CDR1 LNHDA and CDR2 SQIVND come from the germline V gene (reference sequence). The CDR3 DNA follows: TGTGCCAGTAGTATCGGTGCGGTAGAGACCCAGTACTTC. Amino acids: CASSIGAVETQYF.

This rearrangement joins TRBV7-9 to TRBJ2-1; 10 bases match TRBD2. CDR1 is SEHNR, CDR2 FQNEAQ, per germline (reference sequence). V dropped 1 base and J dropped 8; count of bases not matched to a gene: 5. The CDR3 consists of 15 residues. CDR3 region: CASSLGAGGQDEQFF. As DNA, the CDR3 is TGTGCCAGCAGCTTAGGAGCGGGGGGGCAGGATGAGCAGTTCTTC.

The rearrangement links TRBV9 to TRBJ2-7; 15 bases map to TRBD2. This CDR3 contains 16 residues. Germline V gene sequence: CDR1 SGDLS, CDR2 YYNGEE. V gave up 4 bases and J gave up 5 bases; unmatched junction bases: 7. The CDR3 nucleotides are TGTGCCAGCAGCCCGGGACTAGCGGGGGGTAGAGACGAGCAGTACTTC. It yields the protein CASSPGLAGGRDEQYF.

This clone has only one observation. This chain joins TRBV9 and TRBJ1-5, with a tentative D call TRBD1 (5 bases). V dropped 4 bases and J dropped 0 bases, with 11 bases sitting between them. The V gene's germline CDR1 is SGDLS and CDR2 YYNGEE. CDR3 length: 15 residues. The CDR3 nucleotides are TGTGCCAGCAGCCCCGGGGGGAATAGCAATCAGCCCCAGCATTTT. This encodes CASSPGGNSNQPQHF.

The J gene is TRBJ1-6, the V gene TRBV28; unclear D gene. The germline V gene encodes CDR1 MDHEN and CDR2 SYDVKM. V shed 3 bases and J shed 9 bases, with 15 bases lying between them. This CDR3 is built from 15 residues. The chain's CDR3 is CASSFRGYSVSPLHF. The CDR3 region has the DNA TGTGCCAGCAGTTTCCGGGGTTACAGTGTTTCACCCCTCCACTTT.